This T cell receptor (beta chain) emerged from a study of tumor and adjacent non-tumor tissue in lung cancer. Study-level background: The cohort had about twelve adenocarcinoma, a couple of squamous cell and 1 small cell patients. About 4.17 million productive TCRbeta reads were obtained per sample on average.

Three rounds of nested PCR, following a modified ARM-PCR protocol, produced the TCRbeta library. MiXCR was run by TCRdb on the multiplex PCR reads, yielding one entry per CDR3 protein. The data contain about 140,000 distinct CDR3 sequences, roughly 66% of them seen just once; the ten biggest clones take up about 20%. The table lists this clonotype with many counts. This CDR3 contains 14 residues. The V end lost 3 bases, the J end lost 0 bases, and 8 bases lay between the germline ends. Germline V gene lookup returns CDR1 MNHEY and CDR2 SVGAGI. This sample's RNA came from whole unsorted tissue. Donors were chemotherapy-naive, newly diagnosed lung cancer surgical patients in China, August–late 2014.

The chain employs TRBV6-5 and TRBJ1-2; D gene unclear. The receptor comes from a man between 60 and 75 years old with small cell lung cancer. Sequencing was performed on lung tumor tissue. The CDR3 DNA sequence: TGTGCCAGCAGTTATGCCCGTACTAACTATGGCTACACCTTC. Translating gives CASSYARTNYGYTF.